A single sample gave rise to the 6 T cell receptor beta chains below, sequenced in a study of blood T cell repertoires in COVID-19. The table came from immunoSEQ multiplex PCR; TCRdb's copy has only in-frame clones and leaves some out. This sample has 250,000 to 350,000 clones, with about 89% found just once. Sequencing was carried out using peripheral blood. These receptors all stem from a woman in her sixties or seventies with acute or convalescent COVID-19.

This chain links TRBV19 with TRBJ1-5; D is uncertain. The CDR3 contains 15 residues. Germline CDR1 is LNHDA and CDR2 is SQIVND (reference sequence). V lost 5 bases to trimming and J lost 0 bases, with 11 bases between them. CDR3 in DNA: TGTGCCAGTAGTTTGGGCGGGGTTAGCAATCAGCCCCAGCATTTT. This sequence encodes CASSLGGVSNQPQHF.

The V gene is TRBV28, the J gene TRBJ2-6; 7 bases match TRBD2. The CDR3 is 11 residues long. V shed 6 bases and J 10 bases; nucleotides not matched to a gene: 0. Germline V CDR1 and CDR2: MDHEN, SYDVKM. In DNA form, the CDR3 reads TGTGCCAGCAGGGGGGGGAACGTCCTGACTTTC. Protein product: CASRGGNVLTF.

The table lists this clone with a few counts. The CDR3 region is CASSPRTSYEQYF. As DNA, the CDR3 is TGTGCCAGCAGCCCGAGGACAAGTTACGAGCAGTACTTC. The V call is TRBV7-6, the J call TRBJ2-7; a possible D gene is TRBD1 (5 bases). Germline CDR1 reads SGHVS; CDR2 reads FNYEAQ. The CDR3 runs 13 residues. V lost 5 bases to trimming and J lost 4 bases, with 12 bases between them.

CDR3 DNA: TGTGCCAGCAGTCACCAAACAAGCGGGAGGGCTACCTACGAGCAGTACTTC. Protein: CASSHQTSGRATYEQYF. The J gene is TRBJ2-7, the V gene TRBV27; 10 bases map to TRBD2. This CDR3 is 17 amino acids long. With V trimmed by 5 bases and J by 2 bases, 12 bases remained unmatched. Per the germline V gene, CDR1 is MNHEY and CDR2 is SMNVEV (reference sequence).

V gene TRBV4-2 combines with J gene TRBJ1-1, with 8 bases aligning to TRBD1. Germline values: CDR1 LGHNA, CDR2 YNFKEQ. V lost 4 bases, J lost 4 bases, and 2 bases stayed unmatched. The CDR3 consists of 13 residues. The CDR3 is CASSPQGGTEAFF. The CDR3 DNA sequence: TGTGCCAGCAGCCCACAGGGGGGCACTGAAGCTTTCTTT.

The rearrangement uses TRBV5-6 and TRBJ2-5, with 9 bases lining up with TRBD1. V lost 5 bases and J lost 0; bases outside the gene matches: 14. CDR1 and CDR2 from the germline V gene are SGHDT and YYEEEE. This CDR3 is 18 amino acids long. The CDR3 here is CASSPGTGKKSHQETQYF. The CDR3, as DNA: TGTGCCAGCAGTCCGGGGACAGGGAAGAAGTCGCACCAAGAGACCCAGTACTTC.